This T cell receptor beta chain was sequenced during a study of T cell repertoires in cytomegalovirus infection. The wider study: Both CMV infection and a matching HLA type were indicated by public TCR beta signatures. Study-wide results and caveats: People with CMV and the relevant HLA were identified by cumulative public TCR beta family frequency. In two of eight donors, the top clonotype was HLA-C-restricted CMV-specific.

TCRdb re-called the reads with MiXCR, one entry per CDR3 protein. The sample consists of 450,000 to 650,000 distinct CDR3 sequences, about 30% of them appearing once. This clonotype was observed a handful of times. Antigen unknown. The CDR3 contains 15 residues. V was cut by 1 base and J by 2 bases, with 12 bases left in between. The germline V gene has CDR1 SGHTA and CDR2 FQGNSA. The chain employs TRBV7-2 and TRBJ2-7, with a possible D match to TRBD2 (6 bases). The TCR was taken from a human donor in good health (CMV status not recorded). Some clones in this sample may be carry-over from other donors' samples. The sample taken for sequencing was PBMCs. CDR3 sequence (DNA): TGTGCCAGCAGCTTAGGAGGAGGGAGTGCCTACGAGCAGTACTTC. It specifies CASSLGGGSAYEQYF.